Below, 3 T cell receptor beta chains from the same sample are listed, as sequenced in a study of T cells after yellow fever vaccination. TCRdb reanalysed the 5' RACE reads using MiXCR and keeps one entry per CDR3 protein. In the table there are about 120,000 distinct CDR3 sequences, 6.5% to 9% of which are singletons. The sequences come from CD4+ T cells sorted from PBMCs, collected about 49 days after the first yellow fever vaccination. These receptors came from a young man who received the YFV17D yellow fever vaccine.

Regarding this clonotype: A much larger clone lies a single base off, so this may be a read error. The CDR3: CASSPGFGALHF. The DNA for the CDR3 is TGTGCCAGCAGTCCAGGATTCGGGGCCCTCCACTTT. The chain links TRBV28 to TRBJ1-6; D not resolved. V gave up 5 bases and J gave up 14 bases, with 13 bases separating them. The CDR3 consists of 12 residues. Germline loops: CDR1 MDHEN, CDR2 SYDVKM.

This clonotype was observed many times. The rearrangement links TRBV13 to TRBJ2-5, with D possibly matching TRBD1 (6 bases). CDR1 is PRHDT and CDR2 is FYEKMQ in the germline V gene (reference sequence). Trimming pared 5 bases from V and 5 bases from J, leaving 18 bases between. The length of the CDR3 is 15 residues. CDR3 DNA sequence: TGTGCCAGCAGCCTCCGGACGGCCCAGGGGGAGACCCAGTACTTC. Translating it yields CASSLRTAQGETQYF.

In this sample, this clonotype turned up many times. The chain combines TRBV4-3 with TRBJ1-2; tentative D call: TRBD1 (6 bases). The CDR3 extends over 14 amino acids. Trimming stripped 3 bases from V and 3 bases from J, with 11 bases between. CDR1 LGHNA and CDR2 YSLEER come from the germline V gene. The CDR3 is CASSHEQGYYGYTF. In DNA, the CDR3 is TGCGCCAGCAGCCACGAACAGGGCTACTATGGCTACACCTTC.